What follows is one TCR beta chain and its context. This clonotype was counted a few times. No cognate antigen has been identified for it. Within one base of it there is no much larger clone, and no base qualities were kept. The sample originates from a study of identical twins (dated by TCRdb to the mid-2010s). With respect to the entire study: TCR alpha and beta repertoires from monozygotic twins, unrelated adults of various ages and cord blood were deep-sequenced to test whether fetal clonotypes persist. To rule out contamination, replicate twin experiments were performed at different times with different library preparation protocols. Overall study outcomes, separate from this receptor: Fewer insertions were carried by abundant cord blood beta clonotypes; a weaker similar trend was observed in young adult naive repertoires, while no such trend was observed in memory repertoires. In monozygotic twins, recombination models systematically underestimated out-of-frame TCR alpha sharing, but the models matched the sharing seen between unrelated individuals. Excess twin sharing in beta out-of-frame sequences was weaker because fewer shared sequences lowered the signal-to-noise ratio. Because the same donors could not be followed over many years, the conclusions relied on cross-sectional statistical analysis. Compared with coincidental sharing between unrelated individuals, out-of-frame TCR alpha sequences shared between twins had an excess of sequences with low generation probability. Invariant T cells such as MAIT and iNKT could partly confound zero-insertion analyses, although diverse VJ usage argued against such confounding for most clonotypes.

All donors were healthy Caucasians. Taken from cysteine to phenylalanine, the CDR3 has 18 residues. CDR3 DNA only is kept here, 54 bases in frame from base 1. Compared with germline, V lacks 3 bases and J lacks 6 bases; bases without a gene match: 16. The library relied on 5' RACE. The sequencer listed for this sample is Illumina HiSeq 2000. A universal primer binding site was introduced by template switching, and a unique molecular identifier was present in the final cDNA, enabling accurate counting of TCR cDNA molecules. Specific primers in the conserved constant-segment region were used to synthesize first-strand cDNA for the TCR alpha and beta chains. To control for contamination, every cDNA library carried two barcodes: a SMART-Mk sample barcode plus Illumina barcodes. TruSeq adapter sequences along with Illumina sample barcodes were introduced in two successive PCR steps. TCR alpha and beta cDNA libraries were sequenced on the Illumina HiSeq platform with custom primers. In the source study's methods: Raw reads were processed with MiGEC to extract unique molecular identifiers, and MiXCR was used to determine CDR3 positions. For each individual, recombination models were inferred using an EM algorithm with the repgenHMM and IGoR tools. The analysis of shared clonotypes was done with the tcR package in R, with sharing normalized by the product of cloneset sizes. Out-of-frame nonproductive sequences were analyzed to study raw recombination free of thymic and clonal selection effects. TCRdb passed the public sequencing reads through fastp at Q25 and MiXCR, retaining productive beta sequences. Rows merge per CDR3 protein into single entries with the most common DNA and genes. Here the V and J calls rest on TCRdb's processing, not on the authors' analysis. The sample table shows 1.5 million to 2 million distinct CDR3 sequences, and 32% are seen once. The ten biggest clones cover about 0.27% of the sample.

This TCR was sampled from a newborn girl in good health. Sequenced input: cord blood. The chain was built from TRBV12-3 or TRBV12-4 and TRBJ2-1; a stretch of 8 junction bases matches TRBD2. The CDR3 sequence is CASSFPWGGRGRPNEQFF. The nucleotide sequence reads as follows: TGTGCCAGCAGTTTTCCCTGGGGTGGTCGCGGGAGGCCCAATGAGCAGTTCTTC.